The clone carrying this T cell receptor (beta chain) came up many times. The use of genomic DNA as template underpinned the TCR beta VDJ and CDR3 profiling. MiXCR was run by TCRdb on the reads, yielding one entry per CDR3 protein. The sample includes 150,000 to 200,000 distinct CDR3 sequences, roughly 48% of them seen just once. Sequencing was done on patients that had shown CD8+CD57+ cell expansion by flow cytometry. No patient had been given any therapy when blood was sampled. This sample is drawn from a study of CD8+CD57+ T cells in acquired aplastic anemia. About the research overall: Quantities of DNA derived from sorted CD4+ and CD8+ cells averaged approximately 3 ug.

This CDR3 comprises 15 residues. The V gene's germline CDR1 is MRHNA and CDR2 SNTAGT. The V and J ends lost 8 bases and 1 base respectively, with 15 bases between them. Sequenced input: sorted CD4+, CD8+, or CD8+CD57+ T cells (not recorded which) from PBMCs. The chain employs TRBV6-4 and TRBJ2-1; the D gene is possibly TRBD2 (6 bases). The receptor's source is a human donor with aplastic anemia. The DNA for the CDR3 is TGTGCCAGCTCTGCCTGGGGGGAATCCTACAATGAGCAGTTCTTC. It encodes CASSAWGESYNEQFF.